The sequence of this T cell receptor beta chain was determined in a study of somatic mutations in cytotoxic T cells in rheumatoid arthritis. On the study more broadly: Patients gave 30 ml EDTA peripheral blood immediately after diagnosis, prior to starting treatment.

V gave up 3 bases and J gave up 4 bases; unmatched junction bases: 2. In germline, CDR1 is SGDLS, CDR2 YYNGEE. The CDR3 consists of 14 residues. In its sample, this clone was seen once. In the original processing: Rarely, patient CD8+ clones larger than 1% corresponded to published virus-specific TCRB sequences. Here immunoSEQ multiplex PCR was the method, and the copy in TCRdb shows in-frame clones only, minus some. V, J and clone size reflect that table, while D and trimming were determined from the DNA. The profile shows some 20,000 clones, roughly four fifths of them singletons. The V gene is TRBV9, the J gene TRBJ2-1; 9 bases agree with TRBD1. The sequence was collected from an adult with rheumatoid arthritis. The sample comprised CD8+ T cells sorted from blood. CDR3 loop: CASSGTGVYNEQFF. The DNA for the CDR3 is TGTGCCAGCAGCGGGACAGGGGTATACAATGAGCAGTTCTTC.